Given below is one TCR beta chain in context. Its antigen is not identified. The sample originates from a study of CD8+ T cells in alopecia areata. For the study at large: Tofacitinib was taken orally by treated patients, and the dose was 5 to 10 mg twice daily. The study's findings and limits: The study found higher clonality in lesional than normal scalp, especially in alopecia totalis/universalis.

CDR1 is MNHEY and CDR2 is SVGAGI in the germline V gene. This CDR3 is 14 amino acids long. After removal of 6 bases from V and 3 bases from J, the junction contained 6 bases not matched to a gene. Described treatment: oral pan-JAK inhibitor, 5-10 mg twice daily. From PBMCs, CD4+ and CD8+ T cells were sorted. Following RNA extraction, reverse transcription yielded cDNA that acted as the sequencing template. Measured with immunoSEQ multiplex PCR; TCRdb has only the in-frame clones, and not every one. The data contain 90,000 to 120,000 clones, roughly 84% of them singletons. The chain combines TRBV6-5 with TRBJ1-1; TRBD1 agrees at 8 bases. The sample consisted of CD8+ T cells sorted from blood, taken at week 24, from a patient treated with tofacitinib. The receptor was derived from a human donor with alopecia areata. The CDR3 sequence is CASSPGTGHTEAFF. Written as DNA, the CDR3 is TGTGCCAGCAGCCCCGGGACAGGACACACTGAAGCTTTCTTT.